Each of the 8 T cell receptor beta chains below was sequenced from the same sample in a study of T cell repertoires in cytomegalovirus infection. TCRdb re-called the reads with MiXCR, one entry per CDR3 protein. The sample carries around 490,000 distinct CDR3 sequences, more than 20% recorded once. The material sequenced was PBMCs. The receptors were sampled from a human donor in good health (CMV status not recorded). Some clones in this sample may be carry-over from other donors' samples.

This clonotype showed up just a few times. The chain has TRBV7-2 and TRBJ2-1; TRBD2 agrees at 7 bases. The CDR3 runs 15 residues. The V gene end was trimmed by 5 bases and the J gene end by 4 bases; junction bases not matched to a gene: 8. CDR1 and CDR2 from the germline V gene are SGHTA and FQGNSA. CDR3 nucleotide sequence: TGTGCCAGCAGCGACAGCGGGATCAAGTACAATGAGCAGTTCTTC. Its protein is CASSDSGIKYNEQFF.

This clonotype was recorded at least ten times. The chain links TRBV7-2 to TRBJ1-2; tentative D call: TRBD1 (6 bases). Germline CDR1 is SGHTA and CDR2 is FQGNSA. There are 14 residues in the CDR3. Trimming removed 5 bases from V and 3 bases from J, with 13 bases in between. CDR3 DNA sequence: TGTGCCAGCAGCGGTGGGGGGGGCTACTATGGCTACACCTTC. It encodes CASSGGGGYYGYTF.

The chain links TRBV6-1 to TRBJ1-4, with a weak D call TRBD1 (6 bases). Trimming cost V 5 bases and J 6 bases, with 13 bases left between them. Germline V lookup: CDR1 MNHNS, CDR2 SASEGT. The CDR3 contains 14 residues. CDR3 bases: TGTGCCAGCAGTTCGGACAGAAGGGATGAAAAACTGTTTTTT. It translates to CASSSDRRDEKLFF.

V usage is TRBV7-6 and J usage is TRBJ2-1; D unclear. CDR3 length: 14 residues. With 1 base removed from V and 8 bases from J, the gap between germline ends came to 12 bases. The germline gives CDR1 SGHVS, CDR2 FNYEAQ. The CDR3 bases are TGTGCCAGCAGCTTAGGTCCCTATGTGGATGAGCAGTTCTTC. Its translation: CASSLGPYVDEQFF.

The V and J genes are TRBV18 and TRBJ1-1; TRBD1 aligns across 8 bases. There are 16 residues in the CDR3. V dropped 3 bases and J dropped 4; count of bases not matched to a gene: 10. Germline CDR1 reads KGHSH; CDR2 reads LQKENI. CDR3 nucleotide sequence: TGTGCCAGCTCACCCGTACAGGGGGTCATCAGCACTGAAGCTTTCTTT. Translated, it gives CASSPVQGVISTEAFF.

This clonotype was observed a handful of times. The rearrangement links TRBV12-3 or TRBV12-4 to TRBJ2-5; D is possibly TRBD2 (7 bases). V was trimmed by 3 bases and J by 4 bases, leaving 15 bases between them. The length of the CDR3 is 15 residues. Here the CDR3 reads CASSFLGEGGETQYF. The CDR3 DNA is TGTGCCAGCAGTTTTTTGGGGGAGGGGGGAGAGACCCAGTACTTC.

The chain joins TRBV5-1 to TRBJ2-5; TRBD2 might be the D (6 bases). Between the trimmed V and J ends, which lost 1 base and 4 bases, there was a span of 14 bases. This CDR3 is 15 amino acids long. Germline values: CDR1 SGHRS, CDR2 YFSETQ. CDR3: CASSLQLARRETQYF. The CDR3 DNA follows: TGCGCCAGCAGCTTGCAACTAGCTAGGAGAGAGACCCAGTACTTC.

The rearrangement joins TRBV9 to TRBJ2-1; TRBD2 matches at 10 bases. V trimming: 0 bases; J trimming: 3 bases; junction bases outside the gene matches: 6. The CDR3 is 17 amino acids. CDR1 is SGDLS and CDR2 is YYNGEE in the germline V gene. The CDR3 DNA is TGTGCCAGCAGCGTAGGAGCGGGAGGGTCTTACTACAATGAGCAGTTCTTC. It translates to CASSVGAGGSYYNEQFF.